This TCR beta chain was captured by sequencing in a study of blood T cell repertoires in COVID-19. Produced via immunoSEQ multiplex PCR; TCRdb's table is partial and in-frame only. The sample lists around 80,000 clones; around 83% were seen once. Germline values: CDR1 MNHEY, CDR2 SMNVEV (reference sequence). V shed 3 bases and J shed 6 bases, with 14 bases lying between them. This CDR3 is 15 amino acids long. The chain recombines TRBV27 with TRBJ2-2; D remains ambiguous. Source material: peripheral blood. The TCR comes from a human donor in a cohort sampled during active COVID-19. The CDR3 region is CASSLATPRSGELFF. In DNA, the CDR3 is TGTGCCAGCAGTTTGGCAACCCCGAGGTCCGGGGAGCTGTTTTTT.